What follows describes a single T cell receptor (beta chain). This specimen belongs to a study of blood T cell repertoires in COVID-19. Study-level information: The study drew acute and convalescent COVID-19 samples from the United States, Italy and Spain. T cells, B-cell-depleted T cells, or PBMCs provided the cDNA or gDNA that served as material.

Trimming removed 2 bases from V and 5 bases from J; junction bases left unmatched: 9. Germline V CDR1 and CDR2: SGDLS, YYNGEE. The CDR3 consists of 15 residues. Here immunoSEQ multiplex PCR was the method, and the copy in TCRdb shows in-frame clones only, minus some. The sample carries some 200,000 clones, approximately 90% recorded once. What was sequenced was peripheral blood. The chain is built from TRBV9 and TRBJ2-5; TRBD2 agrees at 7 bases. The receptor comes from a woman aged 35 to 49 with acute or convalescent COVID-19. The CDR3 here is CASSVSGTIRETQYF. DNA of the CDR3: TGTGCCAGCAGCGTCAGCGGGACCATCCGGGAGACCCAGTACTTC.